The sequence of this TCR beta chain was determined in a study of cytomegalovirus exposure and HLA in healthy donors. Primers: 60 Vbeta forward and 13 Jbeta reverse. This table comes from immunoSEQ multiplex PCR, and its TCRdb copy is limited to in-frame clones, with some not included. Among approximately 140,000 clones listed, 80% were seen once. Germline CDR1 and CDR2: SGHRS and YFSETQ. The ends lost 1 base at V and 6 bases at J; junction bases unmatched: 7. The CDR3 loop spans 15 amino acids. The sample consisted of PBMCs. The receptor comes from a male donor in good health and CMV-seronegative. This rearrangement joins TRBV5-1 to TRBJ2-7; 10 bases line up with TRBD1. CDR3 in DNA: TGCGCCAGCAGCTTGACCGGGACAGGGGAATCCGAGCAGTACTTC. It specifies CASSLTGTGESEQYF.